Detailed here is one T cell receptor beta chain. Its antigen remains unidentified. The sample belongs to a study of OX40 agonist ivuxolimab in advanced cancers. Some clones are missing from TCRdb's copy, which holds only in-frame ones; the method was immunoSEQ multiplex PCR. The sample consists of about 12,000 clones, over 70% of them appearing once. Points from the study as a whole: Fewer expanded clones were found on average in CD4+ than in CD8+ T cells. Low normalized clonal expansion also occurred in some nonresponding patients. Within 6 weeks, CD4+ and CD8+ blood T cells expanded clonally at 0.1 to 3.0 mg/kg.

Blood samples were obtained at baseline, cycle 4 day 1, and cycle 7 day 1. The source material was CD4+ or CD8+ T cells sorted from blood, sampled in a trial of the OX40 agonist ivuxolimab. This TCR was sampled from an adult with an advanced solid tumor such as melanoma, head and neck, liver or kidney cancer.

The CDR3 here is CASSWWDTRGNTIYF. As DNA, the CDR3 is TGTGCCAGCAGCTGGTGGGACACCCGAGGAAACACCATATATTTT. The V and J genes are TRBV13 and TRBJ1-3; possible D gene TRBD1, 6 bases. Trimming took off 4 bases at V and 4 bases at J, with 14 bases between the two ends. The CDR3 is made up of 15 amino acids. In germline, CDR1 is PRHDT, CDR2 FYEKMQ (reference sequence). The variable domain in full, with the rest retrieved from reference TRBV13 and TRBJ1-3, is AAGVIQSPRHLIKEKRETATLKCYPIPRHDTVYWYQQGPGQDPQFLISFYEKMQSDKGSIPDRFSAQQFSDYHSELNMSSLELGDSALYFCASSWWDTRGNTIYFGEGSWLTVV.